These 28 T cell receptor beta chains originate from one sample sequenced in a study of cytomegalovirus exposure and HLA in healthy donors. Researchers ran the PCR with 60 Vbeta and 13 Jbeta primers. Sequenced by immunoSEQ multiplex PCR; TCRdb stores in-frame clones only, minus some. The sample holds more than 130,000 clones, around 73% seen once. The sequencing input was PBMCs. The origin of the receptors is a human donor in good health.

The chain recombines TRBV13 with TRBJ2-1; TRBD2 aligns across 12 bases. The junction had 6 bases not matched to a gene; V was cut back by 6 bases and J by 9 bases. The CDR3 extends over 14 amino acids. Germline-derived CDR1 and CDR2 are PRHDT and FYEKMQ (reference sequence). This CDR3 reads CASRKGLAGSEQFF. The DNA for the CDR3 is TGTGCCAGCAGGAAGGGACTAGCGGGTAGTGAGCAGTTCTTC. The complete variable domain, with remaining parts taken from reference TRBV13 and TRBJ2-1, reads AAGVIQSPRHLIKEKRETATLKCYPIPRHDTVYWYQQGPGQDPQFLISFYEKMQSDKGSIPDRFSAQQFSDYHSELNMSSLELGDSALYFCASRKGLAGSEQFFGPGTRLTVL.

V usage is TRBV5-5 and J usage is TRBJ1-2, with D perhaps TRBD1 (5 bases). CDR1 SGHKS and CDR2 YYEKEE come from the germline V gene (reference sequence). V lost 4 bases, J lost 3 bases, and 10 bases lay in between. This CDR3 contains 13 residues. Here the CDR3 reads CASSPPGHYGYTF. CDR3 sequence (DNA): TGTGCCAGCAGCCCGCCAGGGCACTATGGCTACACCTTC.

The rearrangement links TRBV2 to TRBJ2-2; TRBD1 agrees at 9 bases. Trimming cost V 6 bases and J 2 bases; bases outside gene matches: 7. Germline V lookup: CDR1 SNHLY, CDR2 FYNNEI. The CDR3 has 16 amino acids. The CDR3 coding sequence is TGTGCCAGCAGGGGGGGGACAGGGCCCAACACCGGGGAGCTGTTTTTT. It encodes CASRGGTGPNTGELFF.

This clone has only a few counts. The rearrangement joins TRBV29-1 to TRBJ1-2, with 10 bases that match TRBD1. CDR1 and CDR2 (germline): SQVTM, ANQGSEA. V was clipped by 4 bases and J by 0 bases; unmatched bases: 2. This CDR3 is built from 14 residues. This chain's CDR3 is CSVAGQGTNYGYTF. In DNA form, the CDR3 reads TGCAGCGTTGCGGGACAGGGGACTAACTATGGCTACACCTTC.

V is TRBV29-1 and J is TRBJ1-1; D is uncertain. Germline V gene sequence: CDR1 SQVTM, CDR2 ANQGSEA. V dropped 3 bases and J dropped 8 bases, with 10 bases sitting between them. This CDR3 has 11 residues. The CDR3 DNA reads TGCAGCGTTGATCGGGGTAGGGAAGCTTTCTTT. It translates to CSVDRGREAFF.

The chain recombines TRBV4-1 with TRBJ1-2; D is undetermined. CDR1 is MGHRA, CDR2 YSYEKL, per germline. The CDR3 is made up of 15 amino acids. The V gene lost 0 bases and the J gene lost 10 bases, with 18 bases spanning the gap. The CDR3 nucleotides read TGCGCCAGCAGCCAAGACCTTTCGGGGTCTCGGAACTACACCTTC. Protein: CASSQDLSGSRNYTF.

This clone has more than one count but fewer than ten. This chain joins TRBV2 and TRBJ1-2; a possible D gene is TRBD1 (5 bases). The germline V gene has CDR1 SNHLY and CDR2 FYNNEI. V was cut by 3 bases and J by 11 bases, with 19 bases left in between. The CDR3 has 14 residues. CDR3 amino acids: CASSDRGGVRSYTF. The CDR3 DNA is TGTGCCAGCAGTGATCGGGGAGGGGTCCGGTCTTACACCTTC.

The genes are TRBV10-3 and TRBJ1-2; a weak D match, TRBD1 (5 bases). Trimming shortened V by 4 bases and J by 4 bases, and 16 bases separated the two germline ends. Germline V gives CDR1 ENHRY, CDR2 SYGVKD. This CDR3 is 15 amino acids long. The CDR3 here is CAISVGARDGYGYTF. CDR3 DNA sequence: TGTGCCATCAGTGTAGGTGCCAGGGATGGCTATGGCTACACCTTC.

This clone was detected a few times. The V gene is TRBV7-3, the J gene TRBJ1-2; perhaps TRBD1 as D (5 bases). The germline gives CDR1 SGHTA, CDR2 FQGTGA. The CDR3 runs to 17 residues. The V and J ends lost 3 bases and 5 bases respectively, with 22 bases between them. CDR3 bases: TGTGCCAGCAGCTTGTTCGGTACCTCAGGGAAGCCATATGGCTACACCTTC. Protein sequence: CASSLFGTSGKPYGYTF.

V and J are TRBV7-6 and TRBJ1-4, with D perhaps TRBD1 (5 bases). Trimming stripped 5 bases from V and 7 bases from J, with 17 bases between. The germline gives CDR1 SGHVS, CDR2 FNYEAQ. The CDR3 is 15 amino acids. The DNA of the CDR3 is TGTGCCAGCAGCCGAAACAGTGGGGGGAGTGAAAAACTGTTTTTT. This codes for CASSRNSGGSEKLFF.

V is TRBV2 and J is TRBJ2-1, with 8 bases fitting TRBD2. This CDR3 region has 13 residues. V trimming: 0 bases; J trimming: 8 bases; junction bases outside the gene matches: 0. Germline loops: CDR1 SNHLY, CDR2 FYNNEI. The CDR3 nucleotides are TGTGCCAGCAGTGAAGCGCGGGAGGATGAGCAGTTCTTC. As protein: CASSEAREDEQFF. Variable domain in full (rest from reference TRBV2 and TRBJ2-1): EPEVTQTPSHQVTQMGQEVILRCVPISNHLYFYWYRQILGQKVEFLVSFYNNEISEKSEIFDDQFSVERPDGSNFTLKIRSTKLEDSAMYFCASSEAREDEQFFGPGTRLTVL.

The count of this clone is one. The chain links TRBV5-4 to TRBJ2-1, with 14 bases that match TRBD2. V gave up 3 bases and J gave up 4 bases; unmatched junction bases: 6. The CDR3 extends over 17 amino acids. Germline assignment: CDR1 SGHNT and CDR2 YYREEE (reference sequence). This CDR3 reads CASSSGTSGSVYNEQFF. In DNA form, the CDR3 reads TGTGCCAGCAGCTCTGGGACTAGCGGGAGTGTGTACAATGAGCAGTTCTTC.

The V call is TRBV11-3, the J call TRBJ2-3, with 9 bases aligning to TRBD2. The CDR3 spans 17 residues. The junction had 14 bases not matched to a gene; V was cut back by 4 bases and J by 6 bases. Germline-derived CDR1 and CDR2 are SGHNT and YENEEA. The CDR3 loop reads CASSSSFLAGAKDTQYF. The CDR3 nucleotides read TGTGCCAGCAGCTCCTCTTTTTTAGCGGGGGCCAAGGATACGCAGTATTTT.

Only one count was recorded for this clone. The chain uses TRBV2 and TRBJ2-3; 13 bases are a match to TRBD2. The germline V gene encodes CDR1 SNHLY and CDR2 FYNNEI. This CDR3 contains 16 residues. The V gene end was trimmed by 1 base and the J gene end by 7 bases; junction bases not matched to a gene: 5. CDR3 DNA: TGTGCCAGCAGTGAAGGCGGACTAGCGGGAGCCCATACGCAGTATTTT. It translates to CASSEGGLAGAHTQYF.

V usage is TRBV6-1 and J usage is TRBJ1-1; D uncertain. V lost 5 bases to trimming and J lost 5 bases, with 12 bases between them. Germline V gene data show CDR1 as MNHNS and CDR2 as SASEGT. The CDR3 contains 13 residues. As DNA, the CDR3 is TGTGCCAGCAGTTGGAGGGTAAGGACTGAAGCTTTCTTT. Translating it yields CASSWRVRTEAFF.

J is TRBJ1-4 and V is TRBV7-9; 8 bases agree with TRBD1. V shed 5 bases and J 7 bases; nucleotides not matched to a gene: 6. Germline CDR1 is SEHNR and CDR2 is FQNEAQ (reference sequence). This CDR3 spans 14 amino acids. CDR3 residues: CASSLFGTGEKLFF. For the CDR3, the DNA is TGTGCCAGCAGCCTATTCGGGACAGGTGAAAAACTGTTTTTT.

This clone was seen only once. The chain has TRBV28 and TRBJ1-2, with 9 bases matching TRBD1. V dropped 6 bases and J dropped 3; count of bases not matched to a gene: 2. The length of the CDR3 is 13 residues. Germline loops: CDR1 MDHEN, CDR2 SYDVKM. The CDR3 DNA sequence: TGTGCCAGCAGGACAGGGGGTTACTATGGCTACACCTTC. Translating it yields CASRTGGYYGYTF.

The V and J genes are TRBV10-1 and TRBJ1-1, with D perhaps matching TRBD1 (6 bases). Trimming took off 6 bases at V and 8 bases at J, with 13 bases between the two ends. Germline CDR1 WNHNN, CDR2 SYGVQD (reference sequence). The CDR3 is made up of 12 amino acids. CDR3 coding DNA: TGCGCCAGCAGCCGAGGGGGGGAAGAAGCTTTCTTT. Its translation is CASSRGGEEAFF.

V usage is TRBV28 and J usage is TRBJ1-5; D unclear. CDR3 length: 13 residues. The V gene lost 5 bases and the J gene lost 0 bases, with 5 bases spanning the gap. Germline CDR1 and CDR2: MDHEN and SYDVKM. CDR3 in amino acids: CASSTSSNQPQHF. The CDR3 DNA follows: TGTGCCAGCAGTACGAGTAGCAATCAGCCCCAGCATTTT.

This clone was recorded only once. The chain has TRBV7-8 and TRBJ1-2, with 10 bases fitting TRBD1. CDR1 SGHVS and CDR2 FQNEAQ come from the germline V gene. The CDR3 covers 20 residues. Unmatched junction bases numbered 24, after V lost 4 bases and J lost 7 bases. CDR3 loop: CASSSLYGSVEDRGSGGYTF. The CDR3 DNA follows: TGTGCCAGCAGCTCACTTTACGGATCGGTCGAGGACAGGGGGAGTGGTGGCTACACCTTC.

This clone showed up just once. The rearrangement links TRBV2 to TRBJ2-7; 7 nucleotides agree with TRBD1. The trim removed 7 bases at V and 4 bases at J, leaving 4 bases unmatched. The CDR3 runs 12 residues. CDR1 SNHLY and CDR2 FYNNEI come from the germline V gene. The CDR3 sequence: CASIEGQYEQYF. DNA of the CDR3: TGTGCCAGCATTGAGGGACAGTACGAGCAGTACTTC.

The J gene is TRBJ2-2, the V gene TRBV30; no clear D gene. From germline, CDR1 is GTSNPN and CDR2 SVGIG (reference sequence). The ends were cut back, 4 bases at V and 4 bases at J, with 16 bases in the middle. This CDR3 spans 15 amino acids. Here the CDR3 reads CAWTAKSPGTGELFF. In DNA, the CDR3 is TGTGCCTGGACCGCAAAATCCCCAGGCACCGGGGAGCTGTTTTTT.

Note on this clone: This specimen includes other DNA sequences encoding the same CDR3. The gene calls are TRBV27 and TRBJ2-7; D might be TRBD1 (5 bases). The CDR3 loop spans 13 amino acids. With 3 bases removed from V and 2 bases from J, the gap between germline ends came to 8 bases. Germline V gene data show CDR1 as MNHEY and CDR2 as SMNVEV (reference sequence). The CDR3 loop reads CASSLGQTYEQYF. The CDR3 nucleotides read TGTGCCAGCAGTTTGGGGCAAACCTACGAGCAGTACTTC.

The V gene is TRBV19, the J gene TRBJ1-4, with 7 bases identical to TRBD1. J lost 0 bases, V lost 5 bases, and 9 bases had no gene match. Germline loops: CDR1 LNHDA, CDR2 SQIVND (reference sequence). The CDR3 length is 17 residues. CDR3 bases: TGTGCCAGTAGTGGAGACCGGGACAGTGCAACTAATGAAAAACTGTTTTTT. It specifies CASSGDRDSATNEKLFF.

The chain uses TRBV28 and TRBJ1-6, with a tentative D call TRBD1 (5 bases). V lost 11 bases and J lost 6, with 20 bases in between. Germline CDR1 is MDHEN and CDR2 is SYDVKM. This CDR3 has 15 residues. Here the CDR3 reads CAASRGGQSNSPLHF. The DNA of the CDR3 is TGTGCCGCGTCTAGGGGCGGCCAGTCTAATTCACCCCTCCACTTT.

The rearrangement uses TRBV25-1 and TRBJ2-7, with TRBD2 matching over 8 bases. From germline, CDR1 is MGHDK and CDR2 SYGVNS. The J segment lost 0 bases and the V segment lost 8 bases, leaving 6 bases of the junction unmatched. The CDR3 runs 14 residues. Written as DNA, the CDR3 is TGTGCCAGCCCCCCCGGGAGGGACTCCTACGAGCAGTACTTC. Translated, it gives CASPPGRDSYEQYF.

This clone has a handful of counts. V usage is TRBV7-3 and J usage is TRBJ2-1, with 14 bases fitting TRBD2. The CDR3 is made up of 16 amino acids. Germline trimming cut 5 bases from V and 6 bases from J; bases unmatched to any gene: 6. Germline V gene lookup returns CDR1 SGHTA and CDR2 FQGTGA. CDR3 in amino acids: CASSPLGLAGGNEQFF. The CDR3 region has the DNA TGTGCCAGCAGCCCTCTCGGACTAGCGGGGGGCAATGAGCAGTTCTTC. The full variable domain, with the rest looked up from reference TRBV7-3 and TRBJ2-1, is GAGVSQTPSNKVTEKGKYVELRCDPISGHTALYWYRQSLGQGPEFLIYFQGTGAADDSGLPNDRFFAVRPEGSVSTLKIQRTERGDSAVYLCASSPLGLAGGNEQFFGPGTRLTVL.

This chain joins TRBV6-5 and TRBJ2-1; a possible D gene is TRBD1 (6 bases). This CDR3 spans 15 amino acids. Germline V gene lookup returns CDR1 MNHEY and CDR2 SVGAGI. The V and J ends lost 2 bases and 6 bases respectively, with 14 bases between them. CDR3 region: CASSYELQGINEQFF. The CDR3 bases are TGTGCCAGCAGTTACGAGTTGCAGGGGATCAATGAGCAGTTCTTC.